The 22 T cell receptor beta chains below were found in one sample sequenced in a study of CD8 T cells in ankylosing spondylitis. TCRdb re-derived calls from the 5' RACE reads in MiXCR, one entry per CDR3 protein. The table lists approximately 350,000 distinct CDR3 sequences, 14% to 15% of them singletons. The sample taken for sequencing was blood, either unsorted or a sorted T cell fraction (not recorded which). These TCRs come from a male donor with ankylosing spondylitis or in good health (not recorded which).

The V and J genes are TRBV20-1 and TRBJ2-7; 7 nucleotides line up with TRBD2. Germline CDR1 and CDR2: DFQATT and SNEGSKA (reference sequence). The CDR3 loop spans 13 amino acids. V gave up 3 bases and J gave up 2 bases; unmatched junction bases: 4. The CDR3 here is CSASAGAAYEQYF. CDR3 coding DNA: TGCAGTGCTAGCGCGGGAGCCGCCTACGAGCAGTACTTC.

The V gene is TRBV7-2, the J gene TRBJ2-1; 7 positions match TRBD2. J gave up 4 bases and V 3 bases, and 9 bases lay outside the gene matches. From germline, CDR1 is SGHTA and CDR2 FQGNSA. The CDR3 runs 16 residues. CDR3 loop: CASSLGTKSTYNEQFF. CDR3 in DNA: TGTGCCAGCAGCTTGGGGACTAAGTCAACATACAATGAGCAGTTCTTC.

This chain connects TRBV19 to TRBJ2-1, with 11 bases matching TRBD1. The CDR3 sequence is 15 residues long. Germline V lookup: CDR1 LNHDA, CDR2 SQIVND (reference sequence). V lost 4 bases to trimming and J lost 3 bases; unmatched junction nucleotides: 2. The CDR3 DNA sequence: TGTGCCAGTAGTAGGACAGGGGGCCTCTACAATGAGCAGTTCTTC. Amino acid sequence: CASSRTGGLYNEQFF.

The CDR3 DNA sequence: TGTGCCAGCAGCTTACCAGAGCGGGAACCCTCGGACGAGCAGTACTTC. Translation: CASSLPEREPSDEQYF. The chain joins TRBV7-9 to TRBJ2-7; 7 bases are shared with TRBD2. Germline V gene lookup returns CDR1 SEHNR and CDR2 FQNEAQ (reference sequence). The CDR3 is made up of 16 amino acids. Trimming cost V 2 bases and J 5 bases; bases outside gene matches: 12.

This clonotype has a handful of counts. The CDR3 here is CASSQLGAGAGGAFF. CDR3 DNA: TGTGCCAGCAGCCAGTTGGGGGCGGGGGCCGGGGGAGCTTTCTTT. The chain carries TRBV3-1 and TRBJ1-1; D is possibly TRBD1 (6 bases). Germline lookup yields CDR1 LGHDT and CDR2 YNNKEL (reference sequence). The CDR3 consists of 15 residues. V shed 3 bases and J shed 10 bases, with 21 bases lying between them.

This clonotype was counted only a few times. The chain joins TRBV12-3 or TRBV12-4 to TRBJ2-7; TRBD1 matches 9 bases. V shed 10 bases, J shed 0 bases, and the junction held 7 bases outside the gene matches. This CDR3 comprises 14 residues. CDR3 nucleotide sequence: TGTGCCACCTCATCGACAGGGGGCTCCTACGAGCAGTACTTC. As protein: CATSSTGGSYEQYF.

The V gene is TRBV2, the J gene TRBJ2-2; TRBD2 agrees at 7 bases. The CDR3 runs 14 residues. Looked up from germline, CDR1 is SNHLY and CDR2 is FYNNEI. The trim removed 2 bases at V and 6 bases at J, leaving 3 bases unmatched. The CDR3 sequence: CASSERGVPGELFF. DNA of the CDR3: TGTGCCAGCAGTGAACGGGGGGTACCCGGGGAGCTGTTTTTT. The full variable domain, with the rest looked up from reference TRBV2 and TRBJ2-2, is EPEVTQTPSHQVTQMGQEVILRCVPISNHLYFYWYRQILGQKVEFLVSFYNNEISEKSEIFDDQFSVERPDGSNFTLKIRSTKLEDSAMYFCASSERGVPGELFFGEGSRLTVL.

The sample holds a few counts of this clonotype. V is TRBV4-2 and J is TRBJ2-1; weak D call: TRBD1 (6 bases). The V gene's germline CDR1 is LGHNA and CDR2 YNFKEQ. Trimming took off 6 bases at V and 6 bases at J, with 15 bases between the two ends. This CDR3 has 14 residues. CDR3 region: CASRDGKGGNEQFF. The CDR3 DNA is TGTGCCAGCAGGGACGGGAAAGGGGGCAATGAGCAGTTCTTC.

The J gene is TRBJ1-3, the V gene TRBV6-6; maybe TRBD1 (5 bases). CDR1 and CDR2 (germline): MNHNY, SVGAGI (reference sequence). The CDR3 has 12 amino acids. Trimming removed 8 bases from V and 1 base from J, with 6 bases in between. As DNA, the CDR3 is TGTGCCAGCGGGGGTTCTGGAAACACCATATATTTT. Translating gives CASGGSGNTIYF.

The CDR3 spells CASSHSPGQLSDTQYF. CDR3 nucleotide sequence: TGCGCCAGCAGCCACTCCCCGGGACAGTTGTCAGATACGCAGTATTTT. V and J are TRBV5-1 and TRBJ2-3; 7 bases line up with TRBD1. CDR3 length: 16 residues. J lost 4 bases, V lost 4 bases, and 12 bases had no gene match. Germline V gene data show CDR1 as SGHRS and CDR2 as YFSETQ.

This clonotype was observed at least ten times. The chain recombines TRBV11-2 with TRBJ2-7; D uncertain. The V and J ends lost 8 bases and 5 bases respectively, with 16 bases between them. Germline V gene data show CDR1 as SGHAT and CDR2 as FQNNGV. The CDR3 has 13 residues. The CDR3: CASLQSGEDEQYF. The CDR3 DNA sequence: TGTGCCAGCTTACAATCGGGCGAGGACGAGCAGTACTTC.

There are a few counts of this clonotype. This chain connects TRBV7-9 to TRBJ2-3; a weak D match, TRBD1 (6 bases). V shed 5 bases and J shed 6 bases, with 18 bases lying between them. The CDR3 runs to 15 residues. The germline gives CDR1 SEHNR, CDR2 FQNEAQ (reference sequence). DNA for the CDR3: TGTGCCAGCAGCCGAGTGGGGGCCTTCACGGATACGCAGTATTTT. Its translation: CASSRVGAFTDTQYF. The variable domain in full, with the rest retrieved from reference TRBV7-9 and TRBJ2-3, is DTGVSQNPRHKITKRGQNVTFRCDPISEHNRLYWYRQTLGQGPEFLTYFQNEAQLEKSRLLSDRFSAERPKGSFSTLEIQRTEQGDSAMYLCASSRVGAFTDTQYFGPGTRLTVL.

This clonotype was recorded at least ten times. The chain couples TRBV5-1 to TRBJ1-1; 10 bases are a match to TRBD1. From germline, CDR1 is SGHRS and CDR2 YFSETQ. V was clipped by 5 bases and J by 5 bases; unmatched bases: 6. The CDR3 is 14 amino acids. In DNA form, the CDR3 reads TGCGCCAGCAGTTACCGGGACAGGGGAACTGAAGCTTTCTTT. Protein sequence: CASSYRDRGTEAFF.

The chain is built from TRBV12-3 or TRBV12-4 and TRBJ2-3; the match to TRBD2 covers 11 bases. V gave up 5 bases and J gave up 2 bases; unmatched junction bases: 9. The CDR3 is made up of 17 amino acids. Here the CDR3 DNA reads TGTGCCAGCAGTCCCGCTAGCGGGGGGCTATACACAGATACGCAGTATTTT. Its protein product is CASSPASGGLYTDTQYF.

This clonotype has only a few counts. This chain joins TRBV3-1 and TRBJ2-1; 13 nucleotides align to TRBD2. In germline, CDR1 is LGHDT, CDR2 YNNKEL (reference sequence). The trim removed 3 bases at V and 8 bases at J, leaving 7 bases unmatched. The CDR3 loop spans 16 amino acids. CDR3 sequence reads: CASSHSGTSGKDEQFF. CDR3 DNA: TGTGCCAGCAGCCACTCCGGGACTAGCGGGAAGGATGAGCAGTTCTTC.

This clonotype has a handful of counts. This chain joins TRBV10-3 and TRBJ2-1; 11 bases align to TRBD1. CDR1 is ENHRY and CDR2 is SYGVKD in the germline V gene. The CDR3 has 17 residues. V lost 10 bases, J lost 6 bases, and 17 bases stayed unmatched. In nucleotides, the CDR3 is TGTGCCACCTACGACAACAAGGACAGGGGGCAAGGCAATGAGCAGTTCTTC. Translation: CATYDNKDRGQGNEQFF.

V usage is TRBV30 and J usage is TRBJ2-7; 10 bases align to TRBD1. Losses at the gene ends were 3 bases for V and 4 bases for J; bases not matched to a gene: 3. From germline, CDR1 is GTSNPN and CDR2 SVGIG (reference sequence). This CDR3 region has 13 residues. This CDR3 reads CAWRGTGVYEQYF. In nucleotides, the CDR3 is TGTGCCTGGAGGGGGACAGGGGTGTACGAGCAGTACTTC.

This clonotype came up a few times. The rearrangement links TRBV10-3 to TRBJ2-1; possible D gene TRBD2, 8 bases. V was shortened by 2 bases and J by 12 bases, with 17 bases between the two germline ends. This CDR3 comprises 14 residues. Germline CDR1 is ENHRY and CDR2 is SYGVKD. The DNA of the CDR3 is TGTGCCATCAGTGAGGGACTAGCCCCAGGGGGGCAGTTCTTC. It translates to CAISEGLAPGGQFF.

The chain is built from TRBV5-1 and TRBJ2-3; the match to TRBD1 covers 8 bases. The CDR3 runs 14 residues. V lost 7 bases, J lost 0 bases, and 4 bases stayed unmatched. Germline V gene lookup returns CDR1 SGHRS and CDR2 YFSETQ. The CDR3 spells CASRWTGSTDTQYF. The CDR3 DNA is TGCGCCAGCCGCTGGACAGGGAGCACAGATACGCAGTATTTT.

This clonotype was counted a few times. The chain combines TRBV6-5 with TRBJ2-4; 11 bases are shared with TRBD2. The germline V gene has CDR1 MNHEY and CDR2 SVGAGI. V shed 4 bases, J shed 2 bases, and the junction held 7 bases outside the gene matches. The CDR3 loop spans 17 amino acids. CDR3 nucleotide sequence: TGTGCCAGCAGTTCCATAGCGGGAGGGAACACCAAAAACATTCAGTACTTC. This sequence encodes CASSSIAGGNTKNIQYF.

V is TRBV18 and J is TRBJ2-3; D uncertain. The CDR3 spans 14 residues. V lost 3 bases to trimming and J lost 6 bases, with 13 bases between them. Germline values: CDR1 KGHSH, CDR2 LQKENI. The CDR3 spells CASSPVSVGDTQYF. The CDR3 DNA is TGTGCCAGCTCACCCGTCTCGGTTGGGGATACGCAGTATTTT.

V usage is TRBV7-9 and J usage is TRBJ1-3; D is undetermined. CDR1 and CDR2 from the germline V gene are SEHNR and FQNEAQ (reference sequence). This CDR3 region has 13 residues. Trimming removed 5 bases at V and 2 bases at J, with 7 bases between. CDR3 coding DNA: TGTGCCAGCAGCCGAGACACTGGAAACACCATATATTTT. Translated: CASSRDTGNTIYF.